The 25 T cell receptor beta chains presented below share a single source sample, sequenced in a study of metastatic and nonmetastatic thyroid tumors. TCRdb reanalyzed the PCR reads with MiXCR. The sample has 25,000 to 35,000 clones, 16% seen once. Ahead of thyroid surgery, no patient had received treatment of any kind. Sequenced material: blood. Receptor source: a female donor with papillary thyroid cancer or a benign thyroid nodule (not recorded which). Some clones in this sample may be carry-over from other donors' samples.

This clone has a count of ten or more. The CDR3 DNA follows: TGTGCCAGCAGCCTCCCCGACAGCCCTCCCCTCTACACTGAAGCTTTCTTT. Protein product: CASSLPDSPPLYTEAFF. The chain is built from TRBV28 and TRBJ1-1; D possibly corresponds to TRBD1 (5 bases). Germline V gene sequence: CDR1 MDHEN, CDR2 SYDVKM. The length of the CDR3 is 17 residues. Trimming left V 6 bases short and J 3 bases short, with 23 bases between.

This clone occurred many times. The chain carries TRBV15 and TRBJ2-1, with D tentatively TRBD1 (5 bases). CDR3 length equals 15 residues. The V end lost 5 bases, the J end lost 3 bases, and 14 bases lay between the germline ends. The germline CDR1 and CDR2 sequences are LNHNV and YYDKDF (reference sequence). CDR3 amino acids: CATSQDINNYNEQFF. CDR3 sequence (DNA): TGTGCCACCAGCCAGGACATCAACAACTACAATGAGCAGTTCTTC.

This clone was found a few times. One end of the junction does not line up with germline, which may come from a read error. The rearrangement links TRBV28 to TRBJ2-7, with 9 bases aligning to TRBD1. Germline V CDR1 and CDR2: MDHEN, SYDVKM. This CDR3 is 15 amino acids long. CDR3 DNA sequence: TGTGCCAGCAGTCCCCCCGGGACAGGGTTCTACGAGCAGTACTTT. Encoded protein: CASSPPGTGFYEQYF.

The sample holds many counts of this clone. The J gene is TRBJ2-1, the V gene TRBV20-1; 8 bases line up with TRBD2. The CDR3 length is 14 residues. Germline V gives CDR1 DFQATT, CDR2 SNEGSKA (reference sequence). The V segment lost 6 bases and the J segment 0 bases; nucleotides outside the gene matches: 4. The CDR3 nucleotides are TGCAGTGCGGACGGGACTAGCTCCTACAATGAGCAGTTCTTC. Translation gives CSADGTSSYNEQFF.

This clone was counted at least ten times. CDR3 in DNA: TGCAGTGCTACTAAGACAGGGATCACAGATACGCAGTATTTT. It encodes CSATKTGITDTQYF. This rearrangement joins TRBV20-1 to TRBJ2-3; 7 bases align to TRBD1. The CDR3 extends over 14 amino acids. Trimming took 4 bases from V and 2 from J; bases not matched to a gene: 6. Germline V gene data show CDR1 as DFQATT and CDR2 as SNEGSKA (reference sequence).

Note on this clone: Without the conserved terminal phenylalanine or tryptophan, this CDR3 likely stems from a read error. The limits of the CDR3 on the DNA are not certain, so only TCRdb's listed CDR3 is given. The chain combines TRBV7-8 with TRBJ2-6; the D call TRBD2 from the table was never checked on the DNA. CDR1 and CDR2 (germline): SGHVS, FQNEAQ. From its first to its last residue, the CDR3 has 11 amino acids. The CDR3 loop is CASSSGLAGLV.

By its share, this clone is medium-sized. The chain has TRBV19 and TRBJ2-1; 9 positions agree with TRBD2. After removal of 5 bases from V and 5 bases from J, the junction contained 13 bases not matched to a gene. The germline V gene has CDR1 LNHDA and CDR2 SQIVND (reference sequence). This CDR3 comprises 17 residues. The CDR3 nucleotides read TGTGCCAGTAGTCCGCAAGCGACTAGCGGACCTCACAATGAGCAGTTCTTC. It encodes CASSPQATSGPHNEQFF. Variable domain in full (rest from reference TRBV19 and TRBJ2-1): DGGITQSPKYLFRKEGQNVTLSCEQNLNHDAMYWYRQDPGQGLRLIYYSQIVNDFQKGDIAEGYSVSREKKESFPLTVTSAQKNPTAFYLCASSPQATSGPHNEQFFGPGTRLTVL.

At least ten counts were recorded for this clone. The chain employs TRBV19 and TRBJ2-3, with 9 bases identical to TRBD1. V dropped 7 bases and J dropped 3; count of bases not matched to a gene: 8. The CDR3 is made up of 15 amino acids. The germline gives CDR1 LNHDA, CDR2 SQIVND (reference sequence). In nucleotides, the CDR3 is TGTGCCAGTACACCCGGACAGGGGATGACAGATACGCAGTATTTT. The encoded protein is CASTPGQGMTDTQYF.

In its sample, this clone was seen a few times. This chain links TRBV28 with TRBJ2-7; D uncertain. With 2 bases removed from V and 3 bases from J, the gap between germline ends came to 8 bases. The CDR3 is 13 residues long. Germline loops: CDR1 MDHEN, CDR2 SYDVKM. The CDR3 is CASSLRGYYEQYF. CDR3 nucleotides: TGTGCCAGCAGTTTACGTGGGTACTACGAGCAGTACTTC.

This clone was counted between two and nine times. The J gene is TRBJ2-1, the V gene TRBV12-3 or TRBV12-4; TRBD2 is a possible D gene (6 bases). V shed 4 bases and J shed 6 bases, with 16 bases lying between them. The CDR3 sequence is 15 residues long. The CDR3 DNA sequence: TGTGCCAGCAGTTATGGAGGGAGGTCCCTCAATGAGCAGTTCTTC. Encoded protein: CASSYGGRSLNEQFF.

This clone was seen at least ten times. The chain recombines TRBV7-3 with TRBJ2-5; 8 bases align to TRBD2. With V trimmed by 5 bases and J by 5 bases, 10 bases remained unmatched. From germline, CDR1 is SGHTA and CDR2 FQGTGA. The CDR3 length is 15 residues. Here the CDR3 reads CASSQRGLVEETQYF. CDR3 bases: TGTGCCAGCAGCCAAAGGGGACTAGTTGAGGAGACCCAGTACTTC.

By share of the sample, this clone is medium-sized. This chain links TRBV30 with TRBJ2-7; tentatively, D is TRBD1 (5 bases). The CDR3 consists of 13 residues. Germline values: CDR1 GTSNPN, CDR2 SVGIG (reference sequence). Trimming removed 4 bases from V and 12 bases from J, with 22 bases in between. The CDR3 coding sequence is TGTGCCTGGACACAGGCCAGGGTAAAAAGTCCGTACTTC. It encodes CAWTQARVKSPYF.

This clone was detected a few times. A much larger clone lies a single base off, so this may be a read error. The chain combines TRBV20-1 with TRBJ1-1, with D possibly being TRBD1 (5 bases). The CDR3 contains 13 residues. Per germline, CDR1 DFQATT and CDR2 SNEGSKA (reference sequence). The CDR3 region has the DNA TGCAGTGCCATACGTACAGCGGACACTGAAGCTTTATTT. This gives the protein CSAIRTADTEALF.

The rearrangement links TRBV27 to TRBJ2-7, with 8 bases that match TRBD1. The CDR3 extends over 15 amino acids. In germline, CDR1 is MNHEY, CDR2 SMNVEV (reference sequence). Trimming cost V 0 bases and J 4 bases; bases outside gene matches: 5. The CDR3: CASSLSRGRDYEQYF. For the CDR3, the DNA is TGTGCCAGCAGTTTATCCAGGGGGCGCGATTACGAGCAGTACTTC.

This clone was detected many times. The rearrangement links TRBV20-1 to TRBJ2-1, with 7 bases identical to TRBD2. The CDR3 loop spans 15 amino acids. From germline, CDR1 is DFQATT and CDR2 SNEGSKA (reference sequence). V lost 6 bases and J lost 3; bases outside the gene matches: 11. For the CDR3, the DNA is TGCAGTGCCCAAAATGGCGGGAGAGTCTACAATGAGCAGTTCTTC. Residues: CSAQNGGRVYNEQFF.

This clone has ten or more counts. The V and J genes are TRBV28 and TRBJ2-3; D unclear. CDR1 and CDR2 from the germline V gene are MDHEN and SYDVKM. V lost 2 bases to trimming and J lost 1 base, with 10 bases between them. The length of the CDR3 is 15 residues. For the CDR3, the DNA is TGTGCCAGCAGTTTAGTAGGCGAGCGCACAGATACGCAGTATTTT. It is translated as CASSLVGERTDTQYF.

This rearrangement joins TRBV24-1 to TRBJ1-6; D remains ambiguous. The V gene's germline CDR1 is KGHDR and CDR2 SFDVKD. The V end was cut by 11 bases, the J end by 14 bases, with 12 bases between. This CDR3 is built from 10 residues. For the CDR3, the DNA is TGTGCCATCATTCCCCTGTCCCTCCACTTT. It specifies CAIIPLSLHF.

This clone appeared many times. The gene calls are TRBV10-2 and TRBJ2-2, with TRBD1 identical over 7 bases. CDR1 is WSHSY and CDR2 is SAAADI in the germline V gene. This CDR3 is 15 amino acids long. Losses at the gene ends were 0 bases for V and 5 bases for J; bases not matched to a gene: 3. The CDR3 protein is CASSESETGTGELFF. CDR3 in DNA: TGCGCCAGCAGTGAGTCAGAGACAGGGACCGGGGAGCTGTTTTTT.

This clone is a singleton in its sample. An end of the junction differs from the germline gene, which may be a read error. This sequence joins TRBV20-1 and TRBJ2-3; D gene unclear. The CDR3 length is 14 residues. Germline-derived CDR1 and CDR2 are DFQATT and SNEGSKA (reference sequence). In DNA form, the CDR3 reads TGCAGTGCTAGCAAAGCGTTTTATTCAGATACACAGTATTTT. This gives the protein CSASKAFYSDTQYF.

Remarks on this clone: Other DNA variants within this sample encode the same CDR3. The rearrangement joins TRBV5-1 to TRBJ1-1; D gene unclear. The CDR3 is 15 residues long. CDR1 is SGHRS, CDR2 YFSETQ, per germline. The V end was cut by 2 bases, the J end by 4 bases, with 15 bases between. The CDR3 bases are TGCGCCAGCAGCTTTTTTGAGGTTCGGGGCACTGAAGCTTTCTTT. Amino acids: CASSFFEVRGTEAFF.

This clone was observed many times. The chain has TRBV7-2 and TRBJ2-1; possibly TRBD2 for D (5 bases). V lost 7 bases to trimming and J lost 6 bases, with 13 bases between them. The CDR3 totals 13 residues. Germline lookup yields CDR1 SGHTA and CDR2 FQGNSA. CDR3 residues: CASTEVRINEQFF. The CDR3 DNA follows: TGTGCCAGCACGGAGGTACGAATCAATGAGCAGTTCTTC. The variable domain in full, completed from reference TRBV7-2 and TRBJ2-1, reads GAGVSQSPSNKVTEKGKDVELRCDPISGHTALYWYRQSLGQGLEFLIYFQGNSAPDKSGLPSDRFSAERTGGSVSTLTIQRTQQEDSAVYLCASTEVRINEQFFGPGTRLTVL.

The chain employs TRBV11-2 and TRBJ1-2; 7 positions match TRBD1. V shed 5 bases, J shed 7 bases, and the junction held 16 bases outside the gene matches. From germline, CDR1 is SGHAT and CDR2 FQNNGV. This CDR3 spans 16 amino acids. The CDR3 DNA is TGTGCCAGCAGCCCCCACGGACAGGCCATCTTGTTTGGCTACACCTTC. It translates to CASSPHGQAILFGYTF.

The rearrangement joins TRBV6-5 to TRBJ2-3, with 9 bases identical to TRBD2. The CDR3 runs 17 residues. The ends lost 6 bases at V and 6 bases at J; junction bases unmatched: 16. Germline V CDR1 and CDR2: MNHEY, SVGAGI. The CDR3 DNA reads TGTGCCAGCAGCACGCCTGAGGGGTTAGCGGGAGTGGATACGCAGTATTTT. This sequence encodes CASSTPEGLAGVDTQYF.

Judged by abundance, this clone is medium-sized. The CDR3: CSATPGGLHSNQPQHF. CDR3 DNA sequence: TGCAGTGCTACCCCGGGGGGCTTACATAGCAATCAGCCCCAGCATTTT. The chain uses TRBV20-1 and TRBJ1-5; a possible D gene is TRBD1 (6 bases). CDR1 DFQATT and CDR2 SNEGSKA come from the germline V gene (reference sequence). Trimming removed 4 bases at V and 0 bases at J, with 16 bases between. The CDR3 has 16 amino acids.

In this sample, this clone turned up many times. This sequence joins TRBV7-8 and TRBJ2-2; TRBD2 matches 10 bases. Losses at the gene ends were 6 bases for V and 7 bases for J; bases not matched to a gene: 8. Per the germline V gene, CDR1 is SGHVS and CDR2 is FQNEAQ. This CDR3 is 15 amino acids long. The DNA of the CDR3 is TGTGCCAGCAGGTGGACTAGCGGCTCCCTCGGGGAGCTGTTTTTT. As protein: CASRWTSGSLGELFF.